The entry below describes one TCR beta chain. In the same sample, other DNA sequences code for this CDR3. The sample originates from a study of shared clonotypes between healthy human individuals. The table came from immunoSEQ multiplex PCR; TCRdb's copy has only in-frame clones and leaves some out. In the table there are over a million clones, approximately 80% of which are singletons. The sample comprised memory CD4+ T cells from PBMCs. Indicated subset: CD45RA-negative fraction. This clonotype originated in a man aged 18 to 29 in good health. Some clones in this sample may be carry-over from other donors' samples.

The CDR3 region is CASSLAGVADTQYF. CDR3 in DNA: TGTGCCAGCAGCTTAGCGGGAGTGGCAGATACGCAGTATTTT. The chain joins TRBV7-3 to TRBJ2-3; the match to TRBD2 covers 7 bases. CDR1 SGHTA and CDR2 FQGTGA come from the germline V gene. The CDR3 covers 14 residues. Losses at the gene ends were 2 bases for V and 4 bases for J; bases not matched to a gene: 3.